The subject of this entry is one T cell receptor (beta chain). Trimming removed 6 bases from V and 11 bases from J; junction bases left unmatched: 16. Germline CDR1 is SGHRS and CDR2 is YFSETQ. The CDR3 consists of 14 residues. TCRdb passed the RT-PCR reads through MiXCR, listing each CDR3 protein once. Of almost 700,000 distinct CDR3 sequences in the sample, around 14% are singletons; the top ten hold roughly 3.6%. Sequences were obtained from memory CD4+ T cells from blood. This TCR derives from a female donor in good health, serving as a healthy control. J is TRBJ1-1 and V is TRBV5-1; TRBD1 matches 7 bases. For the CDR3, the DNA is TGCGCCAGCAACGCCCAGGGGGGTAAGCTTGAGGCTTTCTTT. Translation gives CASNAQGGKLEAFF.